The clone carrying this T cell receptor (beta chain) appeared a few times. Its antigen is currently unknown. The data derive from a study of T cell repertoires in cytomegalovirus infection. Study summary: TCR beta signatures that were public indicated CMV infection and matching HLA type.

General study findings and limits: The study found HLA-C-restricted CMV-specific TCR beta clonotypes dominating the ex vivo response.

TCRdb independently ran MiXCR on the reads; one entry per CDR3 protein. There are under 850,000 distinct CDR3 sequences in the sample; approximately 33% occur only once, and 15% to 20% lies in the top ten. Germline CDR1 is KGHDR and CDR2 is SFDVKD. There are 15 residues in the CDR3. V trimming: 5 bases; J trimming: 3 bases; junction bases outside the gene matches: 6. The sequence derives from a human donor in good health (CMV status not recorded). Some clones in this sample may be carry-over from other donors' samples. The rearrangement joins TRBV24-1 to TRBJ2-1; 7 positions agree with TRBD1. The sequencing used cultured PBMCs, collected from culture after CMV antigen stimulation. CDR3 coding DNA: TGTGCCACCAGTGCTACAGGGGACGACTACAATGAGCAGTTCTTC. It translates to CATSATGDDYNEQFF.